The clone carrying this TCR beta chain was seen a handful of times. No antigen is known for it. CDR3 length: 17 amino acids. In germline, CDR1 is LGHNA, CDR2 YSLEER. V dropped 0 bases and J dropped 3; count of bases not matched to a gene: 3. This entry comes from a study of CD8 T cells in ankylosing spondylitis. Study-wide results and caveats: Significant enrichment of disease-linked clones was reportedly seen in matched ankylosing spondylitis synovial fluid.

TCR beta libraries were made by quantitative 5'-RACE with molecular barcodes. Each CDR3 protein gets one entry after TCRdb re-called the 5' RACE reads with MiXCR. The sample lists some 220,000 distinct CDR3 sequences, around 8% occurring once. The chain couples TRBV4-3 to TRBJ2-1; 12 bases are shared with TRBD2. The sample was blood, either unsorted or a sorted T cell fraction (not recorded which). This TCR was sampled from a female donor with ankylosing spondylitis or in good health (not recorded which). The DNA of the CDR3 is TGCGCCAGCAGCCAAGACCGGACTAGCGGGATCTACAATGAGCAGTTCTTC. Encoded protein: CASSQDRTSGIYNEQFF.